Each of the 27 T cell receptor beta chains below was sequenced from the same sample in a study of human T cells and chemical hapten exposure. TCRdb independently ran MiXCR on the RACE reads; one entry per CDR3 protein. The table lists approximately 84,000 distinct CDR3 sequences, 8.6% of them singletons, with roughly 1.4% in the top ten. Documented time point: healthy volunteer bleed at 6 weeks. Total RNA came from unfractionated whole blood. The sequenced material came from whole blood. These receptors originate from a male donor in good health. Some clones in this sample may be carry-over from other donors' samples.

In this sample, this clonotype turned up a few times. The chain has TRBV12-3 or TRBV12-4 and TRBJ2-3; D gene unclear. V was pared by 1 base and J by 6 bases, with 5 bases between. The CDR3 is 12 residues long. CDR3 bases: TGTGCCAGCAGTTTAGATGGGGATACGCAGTATTTT. The encoded protein is CASSLDGDTQYF.

As DNA, the CDR3 is TGCAGCGTTTGGGGATCAGGAGAGTCCACCGGGGAGCTGTTTTTT. Its protein is CSVWGSGESTGELFF. The V gene is TRBV29-1, the J gene TRBJ2-2; D is ambiguous. The CDR3 consists of 15 residues. V was shortened by 5 bases and J by 4 bases, with 17 bases between the two germline ends. Germline CDR1 is SQVTM and CDR2 is ANQGSEA.

The DNA for the CDR3 is TGTGCCAGCAGTTTAGGACTGCGAAATCAGCCCCAGCATTTT. Amino acids: CASSLGLRNQPQHF. The chain uses TRBV27 and TRBJ1-5; D ambiguous. Looked up from germline, CDR1 is MNHEY and CDR2 is SMNVEV (reference sequence). Trimming took 2 bases from V and 4 from J, leaving 9 bases between them. This CDR3 is built from 14 residues.

This clonotype was observed at least ten times. The rearrangement joins TRBV20-1 to TRBJ2-3; D gene ambiguous. This CDR3 region has 14 residues. With 3 bases removed from V and 3 bases from J, the gap between germline ends came to 13 bases. Germline V CDR1 and CDR2: DFQATT, SNEGSKA (reference sequence). CDR3 sequence reads: CSASGGRATDTQYF. CDR3 coding DNA: TGCAGTGCTAGCGGCGGACGTGCGACAGATACGCAGTATTTT.

The rearrangement uses TRBV6-6 and TRBJ2-2, with a possible D match to TRBD1 (6 bases). There are 15 residues in the CDR3. V was clipped by 7 bases and J by 2 bases, with 14 bases between them. Germline CDR1 and CDR2: MNHNY and SVGAGI (reference sequence). This CDR3 is CASTRKGQNTGELFF. The DNA for the CDR3 is TGTGCCAGCACGCGCAAGGGACAAAACACCGGGGAGCTGTTTTTT.

This clonotype was observed a handful of times. The genes are TRBV18 and TRBJ2-5; 7 bases map to TRBD1. Germline trimming cut 4 bases from V and 5 bases from J; bases unmatched to any gene: 10. The CDR3 is 15 residues long. The germline V gene encodes CDR1 KGHSH and CDR2 LQKENI. This CDR3 reads CASSQQQGFAETQYF. DNA for the CDR3: TGTGCCAGCTCACAACAACAGGGGTTTGCGGAGACCCAGTACTTC.

The gene calls are TRBV6-1 and TRBJ2-5; 12 bases map to TRBD2. The germline CDR1 and CDR2 sequences are MNHNS and SASEGT. The CDR3 sequence is 18 residues long. With V trimmed by 4 bases and J by 4 bases, 13 bases remained unmatched. The CDR3 loop is CASSARALAGGRRETQYF. Here the CDR3 DNA reads TGTGCCAGCAGTGCCCGCGCTCTAGCGGGGGGGCGGAGAGAGACCCAGTACTTC.

A few counts support this clonotype. The chain combines TRBV6-6 with TRBJ2-7; D not resolved. Germline V gives CDR1 MNHNY, CDR2 SVGAGI (reference sequence). The ends were cut back, 2 bases at V and 2 bases at J, with 10 bases in the middle. CDR3 length equals 14 residues. Written as DNA, the CDR3 is TGTGCCAGCAGTTACCTAGAGGACCCCTACGAGCAGTACTTC. Translated: CASSYLEDPYEQYF.

This chain joins TRBV4-2 and TRBJ1-1; the D gene is possibly TRBD1 (6 bases). V lost 0 bases to trimming and J lost 4 bases, with 12 bases between them. The CDR3 is made up of 15 amino acids. Germline CDR1 LGHNA, CDR2 YNFKEQ. The CDR3 nucleotides read TGTGCCAGCAGCCAAGATCTAGCCAGGGGCACTGAAGCTTTCTTT. Its translation is CASSQDLARGTEAFF.

This clonotype was found many times. The chain joins TRBV5-1 to TRBJ2-5; D remains unclear. V lost 0 bases to trimming and J lost 0 bases, with 9 bases between them. Germline V CDR1 and CDR2: SGHRS, YFSETQ. This CDR3 comprises 15 residues. The CDR3 DNA is TGCGCCAGCAGCTTGGGTCGAGCCAACCAAGAGACCCAGTACTTC. Translated, it gives CASSLGRANQETQYF.

At least ten counts were recorded for this clonotype. The J gene is TRBJ2-7, the V gene TRBV21-1. TRBV21-1 is designated a pseudogene. This CDR3 spans 10 amino acids. The CDR3 sequence is CASSLSGQYF. CDR3 DNA: TGTGCCAGCAGCCTCTCCGGGCAGTACTTC.

This clonotype showed up just a few times. This sequence joins TRBV7-9 and TRBJ1-3; the D gene is possibly TRBD1 (6 bases). Germline CDR1 SEHNR, CDR2 FQNEAQ (reference sequence). With 4 bases removed from V and 4 bases from J, the gap between germline ends came to 8 bases. There are 13 residues in the CDR3. DNA for the CDR3: TGTGCCAGCAGCTCGGACAGAGGAAACACCATATATTTT. Encoded protein: CASSSDRGNTIYF.

The gene calls are TRBV5-1 and TRBJ1-1; the D gene is possibly TRBD1 (6 bases). CDR1 is SGHRS and CDR2 is YFSETQ in the germline V gene. V was cut by 5 bases and J by 1 base, with 12 bases left in between. The CDR3 is 14 residues long. CDR3 nucleotide sequence: TGCGCCAGCAGGCCCCCAGGGGCGAACACTGAAGCTTTCTTT. Residues: CASRPPGANTEAFF.

This sequence joins TRBV5-1 and TRBJ2-3; 10 bases are a match to TRBD2. The V gene's germline CDR1 is SGHRS and CDR2 YFSETQ. CDR3 length: 15 residues. J was trimmed by 3 bases and V by 4 bases; bases with no gene match: 5. This CDR3 reads CASSPSGSPTDTQYF. Written as DNA, the CDR3 is TGCGCCAGCAGCCCTAGCGGGAGTCCAACAGATACGCAGTATTTT.

The chain is built from TRBV15 and TRBJ2-1, with a weak D call TRBD2 (7 bases). The CDR3 extends over 15 amino acids. The germline V and J ends were trimmed by 1 base and 3 bases, with 10 bases remaining between them. The germline V gene encodes CDR1 LNHNV and CDR2 YYDKDF (reference sequence). As DNA, the CDR3 is TGTGCCACCAGCAGAGGGGGGGGGCACTACAATGAGCAGTTCTTC. It specifies CATSRGGGHYNEQFF.

At least ten counts were recorded for this clonotype. The chain couples TRBV24-1 to TRBJ2-1; D not certain. V was cut by 2 bases and J by 6 bases, with 7 bases left in between. The CDR3 loop spans 13 amino acids. CDR1 is KGHDR and CDR2 is SFDVKD in the germline V gene. CDR3 sequence reads: CATSDSLFNEQFF. The CDR3 coding sequence is TGTGCCACCAGTGATTCCTTATTCAATGAGCAGTTCTTC.

This chain links TRBV29-1 with TRBJ2-2, with 7 bases matching TRBD1. V trimming: 3 bases; J trimming: 5 bases; junction bases outside the gene matches: 3. The CDR3 is 13 amino acids. Germline V gene sequence: CDR1 SQVTM, CDR2 ANQGSEA. The CDR3 bases are TGCAGCGTTGACACAGGGGTTACCGGGGAGCTGTTTTTT. Its translation is CSVDTGVTGELFF.

This clonotype was seen a few times. CDR3 sequence: CASNTGGAETQYF. CDR3 DNA sequence: TGTGCCAGCAATACGGGGGGGGCAGAGACCCAGTACTTC. The V and J genes are TRBV6-2 or TRBV6-3 and TRBJ2-5; 8 bases match TRBD2. The V gene end was trimmed by 7 bases and the J gene end by 4 bases; junction bases not matched to a gene: 5. The CDR3 is made up of 13 amino acids. Germline CDR1 reads MNHEY; CDR2 reads SVGEGT.

This clonotype was recorded a few times. This sequence joins TRBV15 and TRBJ1-1; D call uncertain. Trimming shortened V by 4 bases and J by 4 bases, and 10 bases separated the two germline ends. There are 13 residues in the CDR3. Germline-derived CDR1 and CDR2 are LNHNV and YYDKDF (reference sequence). In DNA form, the CDR3 reads TGTGCCACCAGCATTTCCGCGGGCACTGAAGCTTTCTTT. Translation gives CATSISAGTEAFF.

This clonotype was observed at least ten times. In DNA form, the CDR3 reads TGTGCCAGCGGGAGCCGGAACCCGGGCGGGCAGTACTTC. Its protein is CASGSRNPGGQYF. J is TRBJ2-7 and V is TRBV6-5, with D possibly matching TRBD2 (5 bases). V was clipped by 8 bases and J by 9 bases, with 20 bases between them. The germline gives CDR1 MNHEY, CDR2 SVGAGI. The CDR3 has 13 residues.

The chain employs TRBV10-2 and TRBJ1-1, with D perhaps TRBD1 (5 bases). Germline V gene sequence: CDR1 WSHSY, CDR2 SAAADI. The V end lost 7 bases, the J end lost 2 bases, and 11 bases lay between the germline ends. This CDR3 is 13 amino acids long. DNA for the CDR3: TGCGCCAGCACCTCAGGACAAAACACTGAAGCTTTCTTT. This codes for CASTSGQNTEAFF.

The genes are TRBV3-1 and TRBJ1-2, with 8 positions matching TRBD1. Germline trimming cut 1 base from V and 3 bases from J; bases unmatched to any gene: 7. Germline V gene sequence: CDR1 LGHDT, CDR2 YNNKEL (reference sequence). CDR3 length: 16 amino acids. The CDR3 bases are TGTGCCAGCAGCCAAGTGGACAGGGTCTCTGACTATGGCTACACCTTC. Its translation: CASSQVDRVSDYGYTF. Looking up the rest from reference TRBV3-1 and TRBJ1-2 gives the full variable domain: DTAVSQTPKYLVTQMGNDKSIKCEQNLGHDTMYWYKQDSKKFLKIMFSYNNKELIINETVPNRFSPKSPDKAHLNLHINSLELGDSAVYFCASSQVDRVSDYGYTFGSGTRLTVV.

This clonotype turned up a few times. The V call is TRBV5-6, the J call TRBJ2-7; D might be TRBD1 (6 bases). Germline-derived CDR1 and CDR2 are SGHDT and YYEEEE. This CDR3 spans 15 amino acids. The V gene lost 1 base and the J gene lost 0 bases, with 11 bases spanning the gap. CDR3 residues: CASSLSLDSSYEQYF. The CDR3 region has the DNA TGTGCCAGCAGCTTGAGCTTGGACAGCTCCTACGAGCAGTACTTC.

V usage is TRBV20-1 and J usage is TRBJ2-3, with D unresolved. The V end was cut by 3 bases, the J end by 5 bases, with 12 bases between. CDR1 and CDR2 (germline): DFQATT, SNEGSKA (reference sequence). This CDR3 is 13 amino acids long. In DNA, the CDR3 is TGCAGTGCTAGTCCCCTGACGGGAGATACGCAGTATTTT. Translated: CSASPLTGDTQYF.

There are many counts of this clonotype. The chain joins TRBV4-3 to TRBJ1-4; maybe TRBD1 (5 bases). Germline V gene lookup returns CDR1 LGHNA and CDR2 YSLEER. The V end was cut by 4 bases, the J end by 10 bases, with 19 bases between. The CDR3 loop spans 15 amino acids. The CDR3 protein is CASSPDHRRDRKLFF. Written as DNA, the CDR3 is TGCGCCAGCAGCCCAGACCACAGACGTGACAGAAAACTGTTTTTT.

This clonotype occurred many times. The chain recombines TRBV7-3 with TRBJ1-4, with 7 bases identical to TRBD1. Per germline, CDR1 SGHTA and CDR2 FQGTGA. CDR3 size: 15 residues. The junction had 10 bases not matched to a gene; V was cut back by 5 bases and J by 7 bases. CDR3 in amino acids: CASSQTGTGVEKLFF. In nucleotides, the CDR3 is TGTGCCAGCAGCCAAACGGGCACAGGGGTTGAAAAACTGTTTTTT.

V usage is TRBV12-3 or TRBV12-4 and J usage is TRBJ2-3; D gene ambiguous. The CDR3 runs 14 residues. V was pared by 8 bases and J by 2 bases, with 14 bases between. CDR3 in amino acids: CASVGEVFTDTQYF. In DNA, the CDR3 is TGTGCCAGCGTTGGAGAGGTGTTCACAGATACGCAGTATTTT.